The 10 T cell receptor beta chains below come from one sample, sequenced in a study of T cells in Graves' hyperthyroidism and ophthalmopathy (dated by TCRdb to between 2017 and 2020). Libraries were made using multiplex PCR. The data were produced on an Illumina HiSeq 2000. The TCR beta CDR3 regions were amplified from RNA transcripts. For the first round of RT-PCR on the TCR CDR3, the HTBI primer set was used together with the Qiagen OneStep RT-PCR kit. TCRdb cleaned the public reads at Q25 with fastp, built clones with MiXCR and kept in-frame beta chains. Every distinct CDR3 protein forms one entry, paired with its most common genes and DNA. The sample includes approximately 640,000 distinct CDR3 sequences, with roughly 17% observed a single time. The ten largest make up roughly a sixth of the sample. What was sequenced was blood. Receptor source: a man aged 45 to 65 with Graves' hyperthyroidism.

This clonotype was counted ten times or more. The chain uses TRBV15 and TRBJ1-4; tentatively, D is TRBD1 (6 bases). This CDR3 is 15 amino acids long. Germline-derived CDR1 and CDR2 are LNHNV and YYDKDF (reference sequence). Trimming pared 0 bases from V and 7 bases from J, leaving 12 bases between. Here the CDR3 DNA reads TGTGCCACCAGCAGAGATCAGGGGATGGGTGAAAAACTGTTTTTT. Translated: CATSRDQGMGEKLFF. Full variable domain (outside the CDR3, taken from reference TRBV15 and TRBJ1-4): DAMVIQNPRYQVTQFGKPVTLSCSQTLNHNVMYWYQQKSSQAPKLLFHYYDKDFNNEADTPDNFQSRRPNTSFCFLDIRSPGLGDTAMYLCATSRDQGMGEKLFFGSGTQLSVL.

This clonotype was counted at least ten times. The chain employs TRBV7-9 and TRBJ2-3, with D tentatively TRBD1 (6 bases). Germline CDR1 SEHNR, CDR2 FQNEAQ (reference sequence). V dropped 4 bases and J dropped 1 base, with 18 bases sitting between them. CDR3 length: 17 residues. CDR3 sequence reads: CASSYGGRRFGTDTQYF. The DNA of the CDR3 is TGTGCCAGCAGCTATGGGGGCAGAAGGTTTGGCACAGATACGCAGTATTTT. Based on the CDR3 plus reference TRBV7-9 and TRBJ2-3, the full variable domain is DTGVSQNPRHKITKRGQNVTFRCDPISEHNRLYWYRQTLGQGPEFLTYFQNEAQLEKSRLLSDRFSAERPKGSFSTLEIQRTEQGDSAMYLCASSYGGRRFGTDTQYFGPGTRLTVL.

As regards this clonotype: A much larger clone differs by one base, so this may be a read error. The rearrangement uses TRBV2 and TRBJ1-2; D remains unclear. CDR1 and CDR2 (germline): SNHLY, FYNNEI. CDR3 length: 12 amino acids. Trimming removed 3 bases from V and 7 bases from J, with 9 bases in between. The CDR3 coding sequence is TGTGCCAGCAGTGAGCCATATAGTGGCTACACCTTC. This sequence encodes CASSEPYSGYTF. The variable domain in full, completed from reference TRBV2 and TRBJ1-2, reads EPEVTQTPSHQVTQMGQEVILRCVPISNHLYFYWYRQILGQKVEFLVSFYNNEISEKSEIFDDQFSVERPDGSNFTLKIRSTKLEDSAMYFCASSEPYSGYTFGSGTRLTVV.

This clonotype appeared a single time. This sequence joins TRBV29-1 and TRBJ2-2; D call uncertain. Trimming cost V 1 base and J 0 bases, with 9 bases left between them. The CDR3 extends over 15 amino acids. Germline assignment: CDR1 SQVTM and CDR2 ANQGSEA. DNA of the CDR3: TGCAGCGTTGAAGTAAGGAAGACGAACACCGGGGAGCTGTTTTTT. Its protein is CSVEVRKTNTGELFF.

The chain joins TRBV6-1 to TRBJ1-3; no reliable D call. CDR3 length: 11 amino acids. V lost 5 bases to trimming and J lost 8 bases, with 7 bases between them. Germline loops: CDR1 MNHNS, CDR2 SASEGT. The CDR3 reads CASSSGYTIYF. Written as DNA, the CDR3 is TGTGCCAGCAGTTCCGGGTACACCATATATTTT.

In this sample, this clonotype turned up a few times. J is TRBJ2-5 and V is TRBV7-9; 11 nucleotides line up with TRBD2. The V segment lost 0 bases and the J segment 2 bases; nucleotides outside the gene matches: 14. The CDR3 covers 20 residues. Germline lookup yields CDR1 SEHNR and CDR2 FQNEAQ (reference sequence). This CDR3 reads CASSLAATSGTFPNQETQYF. The CDR3 nucleotides read TGTGCCAGCAGCTTAGCGGCGACTAGCGGGACTTTCCCGAATCAAGAGACCCAGTACTTC.

This clonotype was detected a few times. V is TRBV30 and J is TRBJ2-3, with D hard to call. Germline lookup yields CDR1 GTSNPN and CDR2 SVGIG (reference sequence). The CDR3 is 13 amino acids. Between the trimmed V and J ends, which lost 1 base and 0 bases, there was a span of 5 bases. The CDR3 DNA reads TGTGCCTGGAGTGCCCCTAGCACAGATACGCAGTATTTT. Amino acid sequence: CAWSAPSTDTQYF. Full variable domain (remainder filled in from reference TRBV30 and TRBJ2-3): SQTIHQWPATLVQPVGSPLSLECTVEGTSNPNLYWYRQAAGRGLQLLFYSVGIGQISSEVPQNLSASRPQDRQFILSSKKLLLSDSGFYLCAWSAPSTDTQYFGPGTRLTVL.

The rearrangement joins TRBV28 to TRBJ2-7; D call uncertain. This CDR3 contains 15 residues. Germline-derived CDR1 and CDR2 are MDHEN and SYDVKM. Trimming stripped 3 bases from V and 0 bases from J, with 12 bases between. The CDR3 DNA reads TGTGCCAGCAGTTTTGATGCTGTTAGCTCCTACGAGCAGTACTTC. Translating it yields CASSFDAVSSYEQYF.

On this clonotype: A much larger clone differs by one base, so this may be a read error. The CDR3 ends on some other residue instead of the conserved phenylalanine or tryptophan, so this is likely a read error. The chain employs TRBV7-9 and TRBJ1-2, with D possibly matching TRBD1 (5 bases). Trimming took 5 bases from V and 2 from J, leaving 12 bases between them. Germline CDR1 reads SEHNR; CDR2 reads FQNEAQ (reference sequence). This CDR3 has 14 amino acids. In DNA form, the CDR3 reads TGTGCCAGCAGCCCGGGACGGCGGAACTATGGCTACACCCTC. It encodes CASSPGRRNYGYTL.

The table lists this clonotype with a few counts. The gene calls are TRBV20-1 and TRBJ2-4; 14 nucleotides align to TRBD2. There are 15 residues in the CDR3. V shed 5 bases, J shed 8 bases, and the junction held 8 bases outside the gene matches. CDR1 and CDR2 from the germline V gene are DFQATT and SNEGSKA (reference sequence). CDR3 sequence: CSAQTSGRAWDIQYF. In DNA form, the CDR3 reads TGCAGTGCTCAGACTAGCGGGAGGGCCTGGGACATTCAGTACTTC.